Below, one T cell receptor beta chain is given with its context. The CDR3 is 14 residues long. CDR1 SGHRS and CDR2 YFSETQ come from the germline V gene. V gave up 5 bases and J gave up 8 bases; unmatched junction bases: 12. The data belong to a study of blood T cells in healthy people across ages. At the level of the study: Template-switching capture recovered about one barcoded beta molecule per two T cells.

Together with a sample-barcoded 5' primer, a J-beta primer mix was included in a second PCR lasting about 6 to 11 cycles. One entry per CDR3 protein results from TCRdb running MiXCR on the 5' RACE reads. This table has approximately 810,000 distinct CDR3 sequences, 30% to 45% appearing once. In terms of origin and age, donors were healthy Caucasian individuals from Russia aged roughly 6 to 95. The rearrangement uses TRBV5-1 and TRBJ1-1; 7 nucleotides match TRBD1. The sequence came from a man between 18 and 29 years old in good health. Input material: blood. CDR3 amino acids: CASRRRQGGEEAFF. The CDR3 nucleotides read TGCGCCAGCAGACGTCGACAGGGAGGAGAAGAAGCTTTCTTT.